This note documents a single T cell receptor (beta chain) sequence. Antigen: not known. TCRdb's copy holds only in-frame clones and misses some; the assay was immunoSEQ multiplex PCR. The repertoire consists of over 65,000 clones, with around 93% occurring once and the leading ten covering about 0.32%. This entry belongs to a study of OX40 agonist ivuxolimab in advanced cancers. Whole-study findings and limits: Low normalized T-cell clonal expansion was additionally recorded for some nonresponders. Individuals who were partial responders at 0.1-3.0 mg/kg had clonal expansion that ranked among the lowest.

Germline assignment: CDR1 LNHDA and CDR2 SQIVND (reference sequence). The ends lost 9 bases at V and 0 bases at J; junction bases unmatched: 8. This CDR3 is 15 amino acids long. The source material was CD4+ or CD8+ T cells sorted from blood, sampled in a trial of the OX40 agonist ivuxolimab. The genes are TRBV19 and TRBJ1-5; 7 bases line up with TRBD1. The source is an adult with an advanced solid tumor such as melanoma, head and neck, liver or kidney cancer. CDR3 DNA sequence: TGTGCCAGCGAGACAGGGATTAATAGCAATCAGCCCCAGCATTTT. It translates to CASETGINSNQPQHF. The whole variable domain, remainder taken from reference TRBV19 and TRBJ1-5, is DGGITQSPKYLFRKEGQNVTLSCEQNLNHDAMYWYRQDPGQGLRLIYYSQIVNDFQKGDIAEGYSVSREKKESFPLTVTSAQKNPTAFYLCASETGINSNQPQHFGDGTRLSIL.